Listed below are T cell receptor beta chains from one sample, sequenced in a study of radiotherapy plus CTLA-4 blockade in lung cancer. Measured with immunoSEQ multiplex PCR; TCRdb has only the in-frame clones, and not every one. Among more than 95,000 clones listed, 65% to 85% were seen once. The sample was peripheral blood, taken from a patient treated with radiotherapy plus ipilimumab. These receptors all come from a human donor with non-small cell lung cancer who had a partial response to radiotherapy plus ipilimumab. Some clones in this sample may be carry-over from other donors' samples. Both conserved end residues are part of each CDR3.

TRBJ2-7	TRBV5-6	CASSLYSGTGKIEQYF
TRBJ1-5	TRBV10-3	CAISRTGMEPQHF
TRBJ2-6	TRBV11-2	CASSLESGQGASGANVLTF
TRBJ2-5	TRBV2	CASKFSNLFQETQYF
TRBJ2-7	TRBV28	CASSRPGTGRSEQYF
TRBJ2-2	TRBV11-3	CASSRGGELFF
TRBJ2-7	TRBV2	CASTGLAGSYEQYF
TRBJ2-7	TRBV4-2	CASSQDLGASGMVYF
TRBJ2-2	TRBV14	CASSPQLKAGAVGELFF
TRBJ1-4	TRBV19	CASGDRANEKLFF
TRBJ2-5	TRBV2	CASTRRSGGQETQYF
TRBJ2-2	TRBV19	CASSRRTGNTGELFF
TRBJ2-7	TRBV18	CASSPQGYGGSYEQYF
TRBJ2-1	TRBV5-4	CASSWGLAGASYNEQFF
TRBJ2-7	TRBV28	CATSGQGWEQYF
TRBJ1-4	TRBV28	CASSLSVVNEKLFF